The rows below give T cell receptor beta chains drawn from one sample of a study of siplizumab effects on memory and regulatory T cells. The table came from immunoSEQ multiplex PCR; TCRdb's copy has only in-frame clones and leaves some out. The data contain some 100,000 clones, approximately 94% of them singletons. Sequencing was performed on CD8+ T cells sorted from blood. The receptors were gathered from a human donor in good health. Each CDR3 is given with its conserved first and last residue. The D gene is left open where the match is weak. Size is stated for part of the rows, as once, few or many counts, or as a class when the clone is expanded.

j_call clone_size d_call v_call cdr3_aa cdr3_nt
TRBJ1-1 NA NA TRBV7-3 CASSLTAREGTEAFF TGTGCCAGCAGCTTAACCGCCCGTGAAGGTACTGAAGCTTTCTTT
TRBJ2-2 NA TRBD1 TRBV29-1 CSVAGTGVTGELFF TGCAGCGTTGCTGGGACAGGGGTCACCGGGGAGCTGTTTTTT
TRBJ2-1 NA NA TRBV9 CASSDHPDGLEQFF TGTGCCAGCAGCGACCACCCGGACGGGCTTGAGCAGTTCTTC
TRBJ1-1 NA NA TRBV19 CASSLVASNTEAFF TGTGCCAGTAGCCTTGTAGCGAGCAACACTGAAGCTTTCTTT
TRBJ1-1 NA NA TRBV27 CASSSGFRNTEAFF TGTGCCAGCAGTTCGGGATTTCGGAACACTGAAGCTTTCTTT
TRBJ2-2 once TRBD1 TRBV6-5 CASTPGTGRTGELFF TGTGCCAGCACCCCCGGGACAGGGCGAACCGGGGAGCTGTTTTTT
TRBJ2-1 once TRBD2 TRBV6-5 CASSRGGAHNEQFF TGTGCCAGCAGCCGGGGGGGGGCCCACAATGAGCAGTTCTTC
TRBJ1-4 NA TRBD1 TRBV6-6 CASSLWTGNNEKLFF TGTGCCAGCAGTCTTTGGACAGGGAATAATGAAAAACTGTTTTTT
TRBJ1-1 NA NA TRBV4-1 CASSHGRDYEAFF TGCGCCAGCAGCCATGGCAGGGACTATGAAGCTTTCTTT
TRBJ1-2 NA NA TRBV4-3 CASSQDRGAYGYTF TGCGCCAGCAGCCAAGATCGGGGGGCCTATGGCTACACCTTC
TRBJ1-2 NA NA TRBV29-1 CSAVGNYGYTF TGCAGCGCCGTGGGAAACTATGGCTACACCTTC